Reported below is one T cell receptor (beta chain). Its target is unknown. This entry is derived from a study of cytomegalovirus exposure and HLA in healthy donors. The length of the CDR3 is 15 residues. Trimming shortened V by 0 bases and J by 4 bases, and 10 bases separated the two germline ends. In germline, CDR1 is MNHEY, CDR2 SVGAGI. Amplification used 60 Vbeta primers and 13 Jbeta primers. Profiling relied on immunoSEQ multiplex PCR, and the TCRdb table lists in-frame clones only, not all of them. The sample carries under 150,000 clones, around three quarters recorded once. Study-level points and caveats: The productive fraction for most TCR beta V segments was about 87% or about 30% in an earlier analysis.

The clonotype was recovered from a man under 40 in good health and CMV-seronegative. The gene calls are TRBV6-5 and TRBJ1-5; D not resolved. The material sequenced was PBMCs. The CDR3 protein is CASSYSRVVNQPQHF. The CDR3 DNA is TGTGCCAGCAGTTACTCGCGGGTTGTTAATCAGCCCCAGCATTTT.